This is a list of T cell receptor beta chains from one sample in a study of blood T cell repertoires in COVID-19. TCRdb keeps only in-frame clones here, not all; method: immunoSEQ multiplex PCR. Found here are tens of thousands of clones, roughly 77% of them singletons; the top ten hold around 5%. The specimen was peripheral blood. These receptor sequences come from a man in his fifties with active or convalescent COVID-19. CDR3s include the opening cysteine and the closing phenylalanine or tryptophan. A D gene is named only where the DNA matches it firmly. Only part of the rows carry a size: once, few, many, or a class if the clone is expanded.

D gene	V gene	clone size	J gene	CDR3 DNA	CDR3 protein
.	TRBV4-3	.	TRBJ2-7	TGCGCCAGCAGCCAAGATTGGGGCTCCTCCTACGAGCAGTACTTC	CASSQDWGSSYEQYF
.	TRBV5-4	.	TRBJ1-6	TGTGCCAGCAGCTTGGAAGATTTAGATAATTCACCCCTCCACTTT	CASSLEDLDNSPLHF
.	TRBV19	.	TRBJ1-6	TGTGCCAGTAGTTTCGCGGTCCGGGGTTCACCCCTCCACTTT	CASSFAVRGSPLHF
.	TRBV5-6	.	TRBJ1-2	TGTGCCAGCAGGGGATATGGGGCGAGCAAGAAGGGCTACACCTTC	CASRGYGASKKGYTF
.	TRBV7-8	.	TRBJ2-5	TGTGCCAGCAGAGTCCGGGGAAGGGCAGAGACCCAGTACTTC	CASRVRGRAETQYF
TRBD2	TRBV5-4	.	TRBJ2-1	TGTGCCAGCAGCTTGGCCCGAGCGGGGGAGTACAATGAGCAGTTCTTC	CASSLARAGEYNEQFF
.	TRBV5-1	few	TRBJ2-5	TGCGCCAGCAGCTTGGCTGCGGAGACCCAGTACTTC	CASSLAAETQYF
.	TRBV7-2	few	TRBJ1-2	TGTGCCAGCGTCCCCTTGGGGGGGGCGGGCTATGGCTACACCTTC	CASVPLGGAGYGYTF
TRBD2	TRBV5-4	.	TRBJ2-4	TGTGCCAGCAGTTTGAGGCTGGCTAGCGGGGGGGCGTACATTCAGTACTTC	CASSLRLASGGAYIQYF
.	TRBV21-1	.	TRBJ2-5	TGTGCCACCAAAAAAGGGACAGGGGCAGAGACCCAGTACTTC	CATKKGTGAETQYF
.	TRBV5-1	.	TRBJ2-2	TGCGCCAGCAGCTTTTGGGGAAGGGGGAACACCGGGGAGCTGTTTTTT	CASSFWGRGNTGELFF
.	TRBV4-3	few	TRBJ2-2	TGCGCCAGCAGCCAGGGCCCCATTACCGGGGAGCTGTTTTTT	CASSQGPITGELFF
TRBD2	TRBV12-3/TRBV12-4	once	TRBJ2-7	TGTGCCAGCAGCCGCCTCTTGGGGGGGGAGCAGTACTTC	CASSRLLGGEQYF
.	TRBV21-1	few	TRBJ2-3	TGTGCCAGCAGGACTAGCGGGGGCACAGATACGCAGTATTTT	CASRTSGGTDTQYF